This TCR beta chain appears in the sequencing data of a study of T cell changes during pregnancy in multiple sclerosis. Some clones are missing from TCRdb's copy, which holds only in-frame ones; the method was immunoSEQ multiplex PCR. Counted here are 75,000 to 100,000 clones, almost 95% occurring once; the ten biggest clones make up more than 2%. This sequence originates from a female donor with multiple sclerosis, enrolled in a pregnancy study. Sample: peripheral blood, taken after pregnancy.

The CDR3 sequence: CASSPGTGGTANTEAFF. The DNA of the CDR3 is TGTGCCAGCAGCCCTGGGACAGGGGGCACCGCGAACACTGAAGCTTTCTTT. The chain links TRBV7-9 to TRBJ1-1; 12 positions match TRBD1. V shed 5 bases, J shed 1 base, and the junction held 8 bases outside the gene matches. Germline values: CDR1 SEHNR, CDR2 FQNEAQ (reference sequence). CDR3 length: 17 residues.